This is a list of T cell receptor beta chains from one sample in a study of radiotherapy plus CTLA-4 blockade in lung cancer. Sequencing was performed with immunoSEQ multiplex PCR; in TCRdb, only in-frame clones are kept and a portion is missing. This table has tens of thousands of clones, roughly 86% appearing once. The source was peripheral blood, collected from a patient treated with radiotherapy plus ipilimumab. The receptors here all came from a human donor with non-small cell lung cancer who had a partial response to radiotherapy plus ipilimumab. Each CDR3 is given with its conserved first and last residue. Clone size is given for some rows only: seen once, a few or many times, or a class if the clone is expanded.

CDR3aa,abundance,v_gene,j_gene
CASSPQDRETQYF,.,TRBV18,TRBJ2-5
CASSPSVGVAEAFF,.,TRBV18,TRBJ1-1
CASSQQLARKETQYF,few,TRBV27,TRBJ2-5
CASGLGQGRTGELFF,few,TRBV12-5,TRBJ2-2
CASSLAASPYNEQFF,.,TRBV7-9,TRBJ2-1
CASSAGSSYNSPLHF,.,TRBV25-1,TRBJ1-6
CAYAREGLGTDTQYF,.,TRBV13,TRBJ2-3
CASRTMGAQPQHF,.,TRBV28,TRBJ1-5
CASSQDQGVGQPQHF,.,TRBV4-2,TRBJ1-5
CASSSDRTTEAFF,.,TRBV7-3,TRBJ1-1
CASSRGQGRQGTEAFF,.,TRBV9,TRBJ1-1
CASSRSGANVLTF,.,TRBV10-1,TRBJ2-6
CASLGTSGRLNNEQFF,.,TRBV4-1,TRBJ2-1
CASSLGPGVDSNQPQHF,.,TRBV7-9,TRBJ1-5
CASSQGAAKNIQYF,.,TRBV7-6,TRBJ2-4
CASSSRLANEQFF,.,TRBV6-5,TRBJ2-1
CASRNSGRLEQFF,.,TRBV19,TRBJ2-1
CASSPWTGGNGYTF,.,TRBV7-9,TRBJ1-2
CASSIGGQDTYEQYF,few,TRBV19,TRBJ2-7
CASSLGLQETQYF,.,TRBV11-3,TRBJ2-5
CASSGLQSNTGELFF,.,TRBV19,TRBJ2-2
CATTGGTGNYGYTF,.,TRBV11-2,TRBJ1-2
CASSQVPGGYTF,.,TRBV4-1,TRBJ1-2
CASSIGATRNTEAFF,.,TRBV19,TRBJ1-1
CASSPRTGVYNEQFF,.,TRBV9,TRBJ2-1
CASSFHRDRAFF,few,TRBV7-9,TRBJ1-1
CASRTSGSRSTDTQYF,.,TRBV5-1,TRBJ2-3
CASSPIPAGVGRGAPQNIQYF,once,TRBV18,TRBJ2-4
CASSLVTGYNSPLHF,.,TRBV5-1,TRBJ1-6
CAWSGFDRDGQPQHF,.,TRBV30,TRBJ1-5
CAWTHGVGSGANVLTF,.,TRBV30,TRBJ2-6
CASSENRDTTYEQYF,.,TRBV6-1,TRBJ2-7
CASSVGLAGPALYNEQFF,once,TRBV9,TRBJ2-1
CAWDSRGYGYTF,.,TRBV30,TRBJ1-2
CASSLAARVGTGELFF,.,TRBV5-1,TRBJ2-2
CASSQGQVGEKLFF,.,TRBV4-1,TRBJ1-4
CASSSGTPPRGNTIYF,.,TRBV11-2,TRBJ1-3
CASSLDRGGNTIYF,.,TRBV5-1,TRBJ1-3
CASLSRTDTQYF,.,TRBV6-1,TRBJ2-3
CASSLDRGRDGYTF,.,TRBV7-8,TRBJ1-2
CASSPVDTGVMNYGYTF,.,TRBV27,TRBJ1-2
CASSEGAQGDEKLFF,.,TRBV6-1,TRBJ1-4
CASSQDRYTGELFF,.,TRBV4-1,TRBJ2-2
CASTQQLNTEAFF,.,TRBV14,TRBJ1-1
CASSLGSTNEQFF,.,TRBV5-1,TRBJ2-1
CASSPLQGTGELFF,.,TRBV18,TRBJ2-2
CASSAWGGHNQPQHF,.,TRBV7-6,TRBJ1-5
CASSPTTESTDTQYF,.,TRBV28,TRBJ2-3
CASSVAGAAKNIQYF,.,TRBV6-5,TRBJ2-4